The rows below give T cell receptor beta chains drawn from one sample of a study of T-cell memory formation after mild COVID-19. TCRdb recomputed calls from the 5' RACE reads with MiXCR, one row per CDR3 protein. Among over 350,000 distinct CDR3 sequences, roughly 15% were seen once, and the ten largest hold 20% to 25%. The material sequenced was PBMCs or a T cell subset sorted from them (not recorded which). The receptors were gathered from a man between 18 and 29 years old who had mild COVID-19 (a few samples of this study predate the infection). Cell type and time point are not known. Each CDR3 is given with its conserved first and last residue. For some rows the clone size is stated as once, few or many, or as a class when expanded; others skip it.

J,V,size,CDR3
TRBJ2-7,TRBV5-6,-,CASSLAGGQGAYEQYF
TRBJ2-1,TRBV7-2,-,CASRRRFGEDEQFF
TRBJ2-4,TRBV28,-,CASSTGNIQYF
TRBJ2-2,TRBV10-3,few,CAITTGAGGELFF
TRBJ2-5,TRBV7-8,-,CASRMDPTSGAGETQYF
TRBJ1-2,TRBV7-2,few,CASSLASRYPFF
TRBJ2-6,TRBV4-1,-,CASSQGRISGANVLTF
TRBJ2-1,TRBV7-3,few,CASSLGTSGVDEQFF
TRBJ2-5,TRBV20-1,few,CSASTNIAGARGETQYF
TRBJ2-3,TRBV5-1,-,CASSPEPSGGPDTQYF
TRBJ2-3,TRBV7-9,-,CASSAPRGRTDTQYF
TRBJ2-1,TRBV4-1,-,CASSHYRGSRGVNDEQFF
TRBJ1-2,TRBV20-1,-,CSASNGYTF
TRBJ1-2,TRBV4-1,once,CASSRYLGEGISGYTF
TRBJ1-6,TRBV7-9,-,CASSTGGSYNSPLHF
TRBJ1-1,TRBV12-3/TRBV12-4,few,CASHYAGRPNTEAFF
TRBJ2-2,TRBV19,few,CASGSRAGVATGELFF
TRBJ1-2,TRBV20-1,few,CSARRDRAGYTF
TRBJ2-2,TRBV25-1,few,CASRLGWTGELFF
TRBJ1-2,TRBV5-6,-,CASSPGTGASFHTF
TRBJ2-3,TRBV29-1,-,CSADRGVDTQYF
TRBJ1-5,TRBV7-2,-,CASSLSENQPQHF
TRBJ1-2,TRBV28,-,CASSPPHLVGGYTF
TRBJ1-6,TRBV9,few,CASSADDPWNSPLHF
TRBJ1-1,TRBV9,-,CASSALGQGGTEAFF
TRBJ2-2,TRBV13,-,CASSLGHSNTGELFF
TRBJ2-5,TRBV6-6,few,CASSYHRGGSETQYF
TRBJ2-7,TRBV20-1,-,CSARSRVLYYEQYF
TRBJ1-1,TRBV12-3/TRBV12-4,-,CASTTPGGTEAFF
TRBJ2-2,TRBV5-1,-,CASSLRLEGTGELFF
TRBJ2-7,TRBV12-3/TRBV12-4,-,CASSLAGADYEQYF
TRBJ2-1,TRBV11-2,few,CASRSGEAYNEQFF
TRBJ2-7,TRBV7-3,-,CASSLQRSEQYF
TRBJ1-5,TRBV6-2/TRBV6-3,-,CASSYPRSLNQPQHF
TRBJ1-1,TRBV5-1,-,CASSSGQGGFLGTEAFF
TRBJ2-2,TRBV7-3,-,CASSPHGTDPGELFF
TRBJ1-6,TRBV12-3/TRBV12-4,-,CASSSGPLYSPLHF
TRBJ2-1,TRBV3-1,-,CASSPIGREQFF
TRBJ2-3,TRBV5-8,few,CASSVRTLTDTQYF
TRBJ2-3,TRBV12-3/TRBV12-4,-,CASRHTSEGTDTQYF
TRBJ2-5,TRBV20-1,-,CSAPLETQYF
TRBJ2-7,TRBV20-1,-,CSATPSYKPYEQYF
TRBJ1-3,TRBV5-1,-,CASSLADRTTGNTIYF
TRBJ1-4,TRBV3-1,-,CASSQLSWGEKLFF
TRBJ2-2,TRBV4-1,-,CASSQPTGAGELFF
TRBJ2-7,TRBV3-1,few,CASSQGGQYYEQYF